The 24 T cell receptor beta chains below come from one sample, sequenced in a study of radiation and T cells in renal cell carcinoma. Method: immunoSEQ multiplex PCR; TCRdb's copy keeps in-frame clones and lacks some. The sample includes about 140,000 clones, over 80% of them seen just once. Time point indicated: baseline pretreatment blood. The treatment here: 15 Gy SBRT to primary tumor, nephrectomy 4 weeks later. The specimen was blood, collected from a patient whose treatment included radiotherapy and nephrectomy. These receptors all come from a woman in her forties or fifties with renal cell carcinoma.

This sequence joins TRBV5-8 and TRBJ1-5; D gene uncertain. V was shortened by 0 bases and J by 0 bases, with 7 bases between the two germline ends. The CDR3 is made up of 15 amino acids. Germline V CDR1 and CDR2: SGHTS, YDEGEE. CDR3 loop: CASSLGHPSNQPQHF. The DNA of the CDR3 is TGTGCCAGCAGCTTGGGTCATCCTAGCAATCAGCCCCAGCATTTT.

The genes are TRBV7-6 and TRBJ2-5; the D gene is possibly TRBD1 (5 bases). The CDR3 covers 12 residues. Germline V lookup: CDR1 SGHVS, CDR2 FNYEAQ. V was clipped by 3 bases and J by 5 bases, with 7 bases between them. In nucleotides, the CDR3 is TGTGCCAGCAGCTTCCCAGGGGAGACCCAGTACTTC. Its protein product is CASSFPGETQYF.

This chain uses TRBV9 with TRBJ2-3, with 7 bases identical to TRBD2. The CDR3 contains 15 residues. V dropped 0 bases and J dropped 2; count of bases not matched to a gene: 3. CDR1 is SGDLS, CDR2 YYNGEE, per germline. Here the CDR3 reads CASSVERGFTDTQYF. CDR3 nucleotides: TGTGCCAGCAGCGTAGAGCGGGGATTCACAGATACGCAGTATTTT.

This clone came up many times. The V call is TRBV7-8, the J call TRBJ1-4; TRBD1 might be the D (6 bases). Germline CDR1 reads SGHVS; CDR2 reads FQNEAQ. The CDR3 runs to 15 residues. The V end lost 4 bases, the J end lost 8 bases, and 17 bases lay between the germline ends. CDR3 in amino acids: CASSSLGGRGEKLFF. The CDR3 coding sequence is TGTGCCAGCAGCTCACTCGGGGGGCGCGGAGAAAAACTGTTTTTT.

The genes are TRBV5-1 and TRBJ2-1; TRBD2 might be the D (5 bases). The CDR3 loop spans 14 amino acids. V was cut by 5 bases and J by 3 bases, with 12 bases left in between. Germline V gene data show CDR1 as SGHRS and CDR2 as YFSETQ. The CDR3 protein is CASRPEAGYNEQFF. The CDR3 DNA follows: TGCGCCAGCAGACCGGAGGCGGGCTACAATGAGCAGTTCTTC.

The CDR3 sequence is CASSASGGENIQYF. The CDR3 bases are TGTGCCAGCAGCGCATCAGGGGGAGAAAACATTCAGTACTTC. The chain has TRBV7-9 and TRBJ2-4, with 7 bases lining up with TRBD1. The CDR3 has 14 amino acids. The germline V gene encodes CDR1 SEHNR and CDR2 FQNEAQ (reference sequence). The junction had 6 bases not matched to a gene; V was cut back by 5 bases and J by 5 bases. The full variable domain, with the rest looked up from reference TRBV7-9 and TRBJ2-4, is DTGVSQNPRHKITKRGQNVTFRCDPISEHNRLYWYRQTLGQGPEFLTYFQNEAQLEKSRLLSDRFSAERPKGSFSTLEIQRTEQGDSAMYLCASSASGGENIQYFGAGTRLSVL.

This chain uses TRBV30 with TRBJ2-7; 7 nucleotides align to TRBD2. This CDR3 is built from 13 residues. The germline gives CDR1 GTSNPN, CDR2 SVGIG (reference sequence). Trimming at V came to 5 bases and at J to 9 bases, leaving 13 bases not matched to a gene. The CDR3 loop reads CAWDSGGWGGQYF. The CDR3 nucleotides read TGTGCCTGGGATAGTGGAGGCTGGGGGGGGCAGTACTTC. Variable domain in full (rest from reference TRBV30 and TRBJ2-7): SQTIHQWPATLVQPVGSPLSLECTVEGTSNPNLYWYRQAAGRGLQLLFYSVGIGQISSEVPQNLSASRPQDRQFILSSKKLLLSDSGFYLCAWDSGGWGGQYFGPGTRLTVT.

The chain has TRBV29-1 and TRBJ1-3; possible D gene TRBD1, 5 bases. The V end lost 7 bases, the J end lost 7 bases, and 11 bases lay between the germline ends. CDR1 is SQVTM, CDR2 ANQGSEA, per germline. The CDR3 is 11 amino acids. CDR3 bases: TGCAGCGGGCGTCGGGGGAACACCATATATTTT. Residues: CSGRRGNTIYF.

The V call is TRBV7-9, the J call TRBJ1-2; TRBD1 matches at 7 bases. After removal of 4 bases from V and 4 bases from J, the junction contained 3 bases not matched to a gene. The CDR3 totals 13 residues. Germline V lookup: CDR1 SEHNR, CDR2 FQNEAQ (reference sequence). The CDR3 protein is CASSSGGSYGYTF. The CDR3 nucleotides are TGTGCCAGCAGCTCAGGGGGTTCCTATGGCTACACCTTC.

The chain couples TRBV18 to TRBJ2-5; a weak D match, TRBD2 (5 bases). Germline CDR1 and CDR2: KGHSH and LQKENI. V was pared by 6 bases and J by 5 bases, with 10 bases between. The CDR3 consists of 12 residues. The CDR3 loop reads CASSSGGETQYF. In DNA form, the CDR3 reads TGTGCCAGCTCCTCTGGCGGGGAGACCCAGTACTTC.

The rearrangement links TRBV6-5 to TRBJ2-7; D is uncertain. The length of the CDR3 is 14 residues. Per the germline V gene, CDR1 is MNHEY and CDR2 is SVGAGI. V was cut by 7 bases and J by 5 bases, with 18 bases left in between. CDR3 residues: CASKVTTRRDEQYF. CDR3 sequence (DNA): TGTGCCAGCAAAGTAACCACCCGCCGAGACGAGCAGTACTTC.

As regards this clone: The junction departs from the called germline gene at one end, perhaps through a read error. The chain carries TRBV6-1 and TRBJ1-2; D call uncertain. Germline V gene data show CDR1 as MNHNS and CDR2 as SASEGT. The length of the CDR3 is 15 residues. As DNA, the CDR3 is TGTGCCAGCAGTGAGGTGCGGGGTTTTTCTCGTGATTACCTGTTC. Protein: CASSEVRGFSRDYLF.

The rearrangement joins TRBV19 to TRBJ2-3, with unresolved D. V was cut by 3 bases and J by 1 base, with 2 bases left in between. From germline, CDR1 is LNHDA and CDR2 SQIVND (reference sequence). The CDR3 has 12 amino acids. The CDR3 reads CASSMGTDTQYF. Here the CDR3 DNA reads TGTGCCAGTAGTATGGGCACAGATACGCAGTATTTT.

About this clone itself: Germline is not matched at one junction end, which may reflect a read error. This sequence joins TRBV6-6 and TRBJ2-7, with TRBD1 identical over 10 bases. Germline CDR1 is MNHNY and CDR2 is SVGAGI (reference sequence). CDR3 length: 12 amino acids. As DNA, the CDR3 is TGTGCCAGCACCGATAGACAGGGGGCCACGAACTTC. Its protein is CASTDRQGATNF.

V usage is TRBV5-5 and J usage is TRBJ1-4, with 9 bases that match TRBD1. This CDR3 contains 14 residues. Trimming cost V 3 bases and J 6 bases; bases outside gene matches: 3. CDR1 and CDR2 from the germline V gene are SGHKS and YYEKEE (reference sequence). The CDR3 nucleotides read TGTGCCAGCAGCTCTAGGACAGGGGATGAAAAACTGTTTTTT. It yields the protein CASSSRTGDEKLFF.

This sequence joins TRBV9 and TRBJ1-2; the D gene is possibly TRBD1 (5 bases). CDR3 length: 12 residues. In germline, CDR1 is SGDLS, CDR2 YYNGEE. V shed 0 bases and J shed 7 bases, with 7 bases lying between them. The CDR3 bases are TGTGCCAGCAGCGTAGGGGGCTTTGGCTACACCTTC. It translates to CASSVGGFGYTF.

The J gene is TRBJ2-7, the V gene TRBV6-4; D possibly corresponds to TRBD1 (5 bases). The CDR3 length is 13 residues. Germline CDR1 MRHNA, CDR2 SNTAGT. The V gene lost 8 bases and the J gene lost 0 bases, with 11 bases spanning the gap. CDR3 in DNA: TGTGCCAGCCGAAAGGGGCGCTCCTACGAGCAGTACTTC. Translating it yields CASRKGRSYEQYF.

V and J are TRBV15 and TRBJ1-5, with D uncertain. The V end lost 1 base, the J end lost 5 bases, and 9 bases lay between the germline ends. The CDR3 totals 14 residues. Germline V gene sequence: CDR1 LNHNV, CDR2 YYDKDF (reference sequence). The chain's CDR3 is CATSRGVRDQPQHF. The CDR3 DNA follows: TGTGCCACCAGCAGAGGGGTTAGAGATCAGCCCCAGCATTTT. Filled out from reference TRBV15 and TRBJ1-5, the complete variable domain reads DAMVIQNPRYQVTQFGKPVTLSCSQTLNHNVMYWYQQKSSQAPKLLFHYYDKDFNNEADTPDNFQSRRPNTSFCFLDIRSPGLGDTAMYLCATSRGVRDQPQHFGDGTRLSIL.

The chain joins TRBV7-8 to TRBJ2-2; unclear D gene. The CDR3 totals 14 residues. Germline CDR1 is SGHVS and CDR2 is FQNEAQ. Trimming shortened V by 5 bases and J by 0 bases, and 7 bases separated the two germline ends. CDR3 sequence: CASSTRSNTGELFF. Here the CDR3 DNA reads TGTGCCAGCAGCACCCGGTCGAACACCGGGGAGCTGTTTTTT.

The chain carries TRBV2 and TRBJ1-4; TRBD1 aligns across 9 bases. J lost 8 bases, V lost 9 bases, and 10 bases had no gene match. This CDR3 has 14 amino acids. Per the germline V gene, CDR1 is SNHLY and CDR2 is FYNNEI. Written as DNA, the CDR3 is TGTGCCAGATCTACCGGGACAGGGTACGAAAAACTGTTTTTT. Protein sequence: CARSTGTGYEKLFF.

This clone was recorded a few times. The chain links TRBV5-4 to TRBJ2-2; perhaps TRBD1 as D (6 bases). The V gene lost 0 bases and the J gene lost 9 bases, with 9 bases spanning the gap. This CDR3 has 13 amino acids. From germline, CDR1 is SGHNT and CDR2 YYREEE (reference sequence). The CDR3 here is CASSLGQGWELFF. The DNA for the CDR3 is TGTGCCAGCAGCTTGGGGCAGGGGTGGGAGCTGTTTTTT.

There are a few counts of this clone. This sequence joins TRBV9 and TRBJ2-1; D may be TRBD1 (5 bases). V was clipped by 7 bases and J by 9 bases, with 14 bases between them. The CDR3 runs 12 residues. CDR1 is SGDLS, CDR2 YYNGEE, per germline. The CDR3 DNA sequence: TGTGCCAGCGGGGCAAGTTTGGGTGAGCAGTTCTTC. This sequence encodes CASGASLGEQFF.

The chain combines TRBV2 with TRBJ2-1; TRBD2 matches 7 bases. This CDR3 has 12 amino acids. Trimming at V came to 8 bases and at J to 9 bases, leaving 7 bases not matched to a gene. Germline CDR1 reads SNHLY; CDR2 reads FYNNEI. CDR3 loop: CASSGDYREQFF. The DNA for the CDR3 is TGTGCCAGCTCTGGGGACTACCGTGAGCAGTTCTTC.

V and J are TRBV7-2 and TRBJ1-2, with 7 bases lining up with TRBD1. V gave up 1 base and J gave up 6 bases; unmatched junction bases: 8. Per the germline V gene, CDR1 is SGHTA and CDR2 is FQGNSA. The CDR3 loop spans 15 amino acids. CDR3 sequence reads: CASSLDHRGGHGYTF. CDR3 in DNA: TGTGCCAGCAGCTTAGACCACAGGGGAGGGCATGGCTACACCTTC.